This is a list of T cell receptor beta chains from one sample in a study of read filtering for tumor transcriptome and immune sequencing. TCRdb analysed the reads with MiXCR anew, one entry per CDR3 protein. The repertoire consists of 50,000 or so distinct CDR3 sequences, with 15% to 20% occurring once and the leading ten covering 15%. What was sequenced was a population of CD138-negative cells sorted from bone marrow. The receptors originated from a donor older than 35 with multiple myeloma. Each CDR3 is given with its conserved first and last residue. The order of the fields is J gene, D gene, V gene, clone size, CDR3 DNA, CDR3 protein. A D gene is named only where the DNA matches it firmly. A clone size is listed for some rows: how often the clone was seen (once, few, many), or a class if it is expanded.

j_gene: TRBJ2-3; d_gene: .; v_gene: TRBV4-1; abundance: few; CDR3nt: TGCGCCAGCAAGTCCAGCCCGGCTAGCACAGATACGCAGTATTTT; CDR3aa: CASKSSPASTDTQYF
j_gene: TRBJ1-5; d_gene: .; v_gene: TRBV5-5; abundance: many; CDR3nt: TGTGCCAGCAGCTCAATAGACAGCGCGAAGTTGCCCCAGCATTTT; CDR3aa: CASSSIDSAKLPQHF
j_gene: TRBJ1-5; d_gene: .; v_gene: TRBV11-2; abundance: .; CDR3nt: TGTGCCAGCAGCTTAGAGGGTTCCGCAAGCAATCAGCCCCAGCATTTT; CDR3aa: CASSLEGSASNQPQHF
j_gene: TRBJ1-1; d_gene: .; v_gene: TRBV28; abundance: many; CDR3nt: TGTGCCATCCGGTCCATCGCTGAAGCTTTCTTT; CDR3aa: CAIRSIAEAFF
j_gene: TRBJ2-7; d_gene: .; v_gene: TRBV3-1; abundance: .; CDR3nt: TGTGCCAGCAGCCCCCTGGGAACCTACGAGCAGTACTTC; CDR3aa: CASSPLGTYEQYF
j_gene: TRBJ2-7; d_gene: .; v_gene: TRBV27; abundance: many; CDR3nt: TGTGCCAGCGAGCACTTAGATGAGCATGTTGGGGCCGAGCAGTACTTC; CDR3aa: CASEHLDEHVGAEQYF
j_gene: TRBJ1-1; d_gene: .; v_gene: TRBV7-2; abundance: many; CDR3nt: TGTGCCAGCAGCTTTGAGCAGAACACTGAAGCTTTCTTT; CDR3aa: CASSFEQNTEAFF
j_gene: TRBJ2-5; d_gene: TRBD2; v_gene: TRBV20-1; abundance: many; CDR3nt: TGCAGTGCTAGGGGGACTAGCGGGAGAACAGAGACCCAGTACTTC; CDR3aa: CSARGTSGRTETQYF
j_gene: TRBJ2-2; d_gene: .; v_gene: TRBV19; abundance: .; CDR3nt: TGTGCCAGTAGTCCCCGGAGTGGGGACACCAGGGAGCTGTTTTTT; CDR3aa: CASSPRSGDTRELFF
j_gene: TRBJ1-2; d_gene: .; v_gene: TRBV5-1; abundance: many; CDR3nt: TGCGCCAGCAGCCCTCCCTGGGGTAACTATGGCTACACCTTC; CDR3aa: CASSPPWGNYGYTF
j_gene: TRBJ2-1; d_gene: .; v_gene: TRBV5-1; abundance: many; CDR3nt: TGCGCCAGCAGCTCCTACAGGGGGGGCGATGAGCAGTTCTTC; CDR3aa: CASSSYRGGDEQFF
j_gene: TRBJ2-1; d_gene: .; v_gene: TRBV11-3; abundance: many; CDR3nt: TGTGCCAGCAGCTTCGGCAAAACTAGCCCTATTCTCAGTGAGCAGTTCTTC; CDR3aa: CASSFGKTSPILSEQFF
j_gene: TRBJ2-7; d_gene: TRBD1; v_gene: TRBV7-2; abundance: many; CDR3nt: TGTGCCAGCAGCTTAGGACAGGGGGCCTACGAGCAGTACTTC; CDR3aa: CASSLGQGAYEQYF
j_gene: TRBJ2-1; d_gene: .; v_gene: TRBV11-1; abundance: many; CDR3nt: TGTGCCAGCAGCCGCACTAGTTTGTACAATGAGCAGTTCTTC; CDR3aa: CASSRTSLYNEQFF
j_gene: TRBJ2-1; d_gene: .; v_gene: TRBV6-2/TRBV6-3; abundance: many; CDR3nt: TGTGCCAGCAGAGACCCCGTCCACAATGAGCAGTTCTTC; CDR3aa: CASRDPVHNEQFF
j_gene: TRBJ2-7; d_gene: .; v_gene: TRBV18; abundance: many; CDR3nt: TGTGCCAGCTCACCATCAACCTACGAGCAGTACTTC; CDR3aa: CASSPSTYEQYF
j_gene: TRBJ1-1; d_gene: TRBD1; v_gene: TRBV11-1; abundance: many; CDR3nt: TGTGCCAGCAGCTCCCCTGGTAGGACAGGGCCGAACACTGAAGCTTTCTTT; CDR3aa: CASSSPGRTGPNTEAFF
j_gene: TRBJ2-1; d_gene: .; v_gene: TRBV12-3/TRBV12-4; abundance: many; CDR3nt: TGTGCCAGCAGTTTAGAGGGCGGCGATGAGCAGTTCTTC; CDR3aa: CASSLEGGDEQFF
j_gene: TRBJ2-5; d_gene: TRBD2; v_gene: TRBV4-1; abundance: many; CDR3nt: TGCGCCAGCAGCCAAGAACTAGCGGGAGGCCAGGAGACCCAGTACTTC; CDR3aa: CASSQELAGGQETQYF
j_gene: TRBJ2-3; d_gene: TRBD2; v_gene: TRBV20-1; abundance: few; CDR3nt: TGCAGTGCTATCACGGCGGGAGGGATAGATACGCAGTATTTT; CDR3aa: CSAITAGGIDTQYF
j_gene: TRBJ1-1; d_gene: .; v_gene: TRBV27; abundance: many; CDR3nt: TGTGCCAGCATGGGAAGGGCTGAAGCTTTCTTT; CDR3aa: CASMGRAEAFF
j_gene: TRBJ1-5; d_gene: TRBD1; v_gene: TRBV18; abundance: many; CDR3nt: TGTGCCACCTCCGGGGGACAGTTAAATCAGCCCCAGCATTTT; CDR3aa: CATSGGQLNQPQHF
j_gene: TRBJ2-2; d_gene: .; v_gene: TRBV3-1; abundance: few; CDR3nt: TGTGCCAGCAGCCACCGGGGGGCGATGGCCGGGGAGCTGTTTTTT; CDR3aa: CASSHRGAMAGELFF
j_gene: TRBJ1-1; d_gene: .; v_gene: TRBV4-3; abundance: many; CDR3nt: TGCGCCAGCAGCCCGGGGGCGGTGAACACTGAAGCTTTCTTT; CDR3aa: CASSPGAVNTEAFF
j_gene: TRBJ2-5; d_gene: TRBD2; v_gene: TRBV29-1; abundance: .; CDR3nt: TGCAGCGCCGGACTAGAGGTACGAGAGACCCAGTACTTC; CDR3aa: CSAGLEVRETQYF
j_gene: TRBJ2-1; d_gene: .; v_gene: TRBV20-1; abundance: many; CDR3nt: TGCAGTGCTAGAGGCAGCGGGCGCCCTTCCTACAATGAGCAGTTCTTC; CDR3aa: CSARGSGRPSYNEQFF
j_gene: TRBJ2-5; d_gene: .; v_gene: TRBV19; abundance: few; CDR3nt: TGTGCCAGTAGTGAAAGGGAGACCCAGTACTTC; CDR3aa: CASSERETQYF
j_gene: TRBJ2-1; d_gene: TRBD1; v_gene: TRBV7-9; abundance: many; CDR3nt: TGTGCCAGCAGCCCCCGCCGGGACAGGGACTACAATGAGCAGTTCTTC; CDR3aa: CASSPRRDRDYNEQFF
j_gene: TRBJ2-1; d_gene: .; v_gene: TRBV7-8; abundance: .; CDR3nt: TGCGCCAGCAGCCCAGCCGCTACCGCCTACAATGAGCAGCTCTTC; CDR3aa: CASSPAATAYNEQLF
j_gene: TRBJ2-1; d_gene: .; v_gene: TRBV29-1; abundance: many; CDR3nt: TGCAGCGTTGGGGGGGCAGGGAATGAGCGGTTCTTC; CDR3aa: CSVGGAGNERFF
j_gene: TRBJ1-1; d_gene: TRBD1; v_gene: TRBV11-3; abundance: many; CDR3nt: TGTGCCAGCAGCCCGAGGGCCCCGGACAGGGGTACTGAAGCTTTCTTT; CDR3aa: CASSPRAPDRGTEAFF
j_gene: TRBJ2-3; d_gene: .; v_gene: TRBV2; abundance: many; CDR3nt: TGTGCCAGCAGTTCCGGGGCTACGAGAGCAGGGGATACGCAGTATTTT; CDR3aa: CASSSGATRAGDTQYF
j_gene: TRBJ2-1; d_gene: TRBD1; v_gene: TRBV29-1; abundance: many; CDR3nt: TGCAGCGTTGACCCTGGGACAGGGGGAACCTACAATGAGCAGTTCTTC; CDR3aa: CSVDPGTGGTYNEQFF
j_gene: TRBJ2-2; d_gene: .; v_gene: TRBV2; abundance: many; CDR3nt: TGTGCCAGCGGGACTTGGGACAGAGCGAACACCGGGGAGCTGTTTTTT; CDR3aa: CASGTWDRANTGELFF
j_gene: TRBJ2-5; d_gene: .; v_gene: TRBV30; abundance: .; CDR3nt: TGTGCCTGGAGTGTAAAAGGGAGGGAGACCCAGTACTTC; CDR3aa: CAWSVKGRETQYF
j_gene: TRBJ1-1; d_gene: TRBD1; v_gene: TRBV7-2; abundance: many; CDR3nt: TGTGCCAGCAGCTATCAGGGGGGTAGCACTGAAGCTTTCTTT; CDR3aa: CASSYQGGSTEAFF
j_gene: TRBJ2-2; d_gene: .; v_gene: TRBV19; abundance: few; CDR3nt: TGTGCCAGTAGTATTACACAGAACACCGGGGAGCTGTTTTTT; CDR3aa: CASSITQNTGELFF
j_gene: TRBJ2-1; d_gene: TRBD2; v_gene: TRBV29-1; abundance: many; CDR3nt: TGCAGCTCCTCCGGGACTAGCGGGAGTGTTTATGAGCAGTTCTTC; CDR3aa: CSSSGTSGSVYEQFF
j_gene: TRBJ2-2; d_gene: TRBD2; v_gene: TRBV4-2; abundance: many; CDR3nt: TGTGCCAGCAGCCAAGAGGGTACGGGAGCGGGGACCGGGGAGCTGTTTTTT; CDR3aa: CASSQEGTGAGTGELFF
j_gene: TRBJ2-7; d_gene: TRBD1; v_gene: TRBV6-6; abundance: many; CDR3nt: TGTGCCAGCAGTTCAGACAGGGGGGCCTACGAGCAGTACTTC; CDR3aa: CASSSDRGAYEQYF
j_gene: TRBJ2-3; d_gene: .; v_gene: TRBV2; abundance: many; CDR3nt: TGTGCCAGCAGCAACCGACTGGATCCCGACACAGATACGCAGTATTTT; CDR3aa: CASSNRLDPDTDTQYF
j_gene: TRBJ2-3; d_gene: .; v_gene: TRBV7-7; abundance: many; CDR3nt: TGTGCTAGCAGCCGTACGGGAAAAGATACGCAGTATTTT; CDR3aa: CASSRTGKDTQYF
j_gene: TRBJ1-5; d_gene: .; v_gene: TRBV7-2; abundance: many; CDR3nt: TGTGCCAGCAGCTCCACAGGATCAAATAATCAGCCCCAGCATTTT; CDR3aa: CASSSTGSNNQPQHF